The rows below give T cell receptor beta chains drawn from one sample of a study of T-cell memory formation after mild COVID-19. TCRdb reprocessed the 5' RACE reads with MiXCR, giving one entry per CDR3 protein. The sample lists roughly 42,000 distinct CDR3 sequences, 7.3% occurring once. Sequencing used PBMCs or a T cell subset sorted from them (not recorded which). The receptors here all came from a young man who had mild COVID-19 (a few samples of this study predate the infection). Cell type and time point are not known. Each CDR3 is given with its conserved first and last residue. Each record gives: V gene, clone size, D gene, J gene, CDR3 protein, CDR3 DNA. A D gene is named only where the DNA matches it firmly. The size entry is marked missing in some rows and otherwise reads once, few, many or a size class.

TRBV2	many	-	TRBJ2-2	CATTGSRNTGELFF	TGTGCCACCACAGGGTCAAGGAACACCGGGGAGCTGTTTTTT
TRBV20-1	few	-	TRBJ1-1	CSARDPEAFF	TGCAGTGCAAGGGATCCCGAAGCTTTCTTT
TRBV20-1	many	TRBD1	TRBJ1-5	CSAGGTGHSNQPQHF	TGCAGTGCCGGAGGGACAGGGCATAGCAATCAGCCCCAGCATTTT
TRBV7-2	-	TRBD2	TRBJ2-2	CASSPWGRDAGELFF	TGTGCCAGCAGCCCTTGGGGGAGGGATGCCGGGGAGCTGTTTTTT
TRBV7-2	few	-	TRBJ2-3	CASSLWTDTQYF	TGTGCCAGCAGCTTATGGACAGATACGCAGTATTTT
TRBV5-5	-	-	TRBJ2-3	CASSLAPGLYTDTQYF	TGTGCCAGCAGCTTGGCCCCCGGACTGTACACAGATACGCAGTATTTT
TRBV4-3	medium-sized	-	TRBJ1-5	CASSQDLSNQPQHF	TGCGCCAGCAGCCAAGATCTTAGCAATCAGCCCCAGCATTTT
TRBV3-1	few	TRBD2	TRBJ2-4	CASSPPASGGAGAKNIQYF	TGTGCCAGCAGCCCCCCGGCTAGCGGGGGGGCCGGAGCCAAAAACATTCAGTACTTC
TRBV7-2	-	TRBD1	TRBJ2-2	CASSLGPGTGNTGELFF	TGTGCCAGCAGCTTAGGGCCCGGGACAGGGAACACCGGGGAGCTGTTTTTT
TRBV7-2	many	TRBD2	TRBJ2-1	CASRAGGRNNEQFF	TGTGCCAGCAGAGCGGGGGGGCGAAACAATGAGCAGTTCTTC
TRBV14	-	TRBD2	TRBJ2-1	CASSPPGTSGAREQFF	TGTGCCAGCAGCCCACCCGGGACTAGCGGGGCTCGTGAGCAGTTCTTC
TRBV20-1	-	-	TRBJ2-3	CSYGVDTQYF	TGCAGCTACGGGGTGGATACGCAGTATTTT
TRBV11-2	few	-	TRBJ2-2	CASSLVTGKRERSNTGELFF	TGTGCCAGCAGCTTAGTGACCGGCAAACGGGAGAGGTCGAACACCGGGGAGCTGTTTTTT